The 32 T cell receptor beta chains in this list originate from one sample, sequenced in a study of T cell responses to AZD1222 COVID-19 vaccine. The repertoire was sequenced with immunoSEQ multiplex PCR; TCRdb's copy has only in-frame clones and lacks some. The sample shows about 69,000 clones, over 80% of them seen only once. The sequencing used peripheral blood, collected 28 days after the second AZD1222 dose. These receptors all come from an adult who received the AZD1222 COVID-19 vaccine.

This clone was counted a few times. V is TRBV7-8 and J is TRBJ2-7, with D perhaps matching TRBD2 (6 bases). Per the germline V gene, CDR1 is SGHVS and CDR2 is FQNEAQ. Trimming removed 4 bases at V and 2 bases at J, with 12 bases between. The CDR3 has 14 amino acids. CDR3 in DNA: TGTGCCAGCAGCTCTGGGAGGTTTACCTACGAGCAGTACTTC. Protein sequence: CASSSGRFTYEQYF.

CDR3 bases: TGTGCCAGCAGCCGCCGGGATTACGGGAATCAGCCCCAGCATTTT. Its translation is CASSRRDYGNQPQHF. The V gene is TRBV6-5, the J gene TRBJ1-5; D is uncertain. CDR3 size: 15 residues. From germline, CDR1 is MNHEY and CDR2 SVGAGI. With 6 bases removed from V and 4 bases from J, the gap between germline ends came to 16 bases.

This clone was recorded only once. The CDR3 sequence is CASSAQAANQPQHF. In nucleotides, the CDR3 is TGTGCCAGCAGCGCTCAGGCCGCGAATCAGCCCCAGCATTTT. The chain links TRBV2 to TRBJ1-5; no firm D call. Per the germline V gene, CDR1 is SNHLY and CDR2 is FYNNEI. V was pared by 6 bases and J by 4 bases, with 13 bases between. This CDR3 is 14 amino acids long.

The chain recombines TRBV19 with TRBJ1-1; D unclear. The V and J ends lost 7 bases and 10 bases respectively, with 25 bases between them. CDR3 length: 15 amino acids. Germline V CDR1 and CDR2: LNHDA, SQIVND (reference sequence). CDR3: CASTQYWAGAEIAFF. The DNA for the CDR3 is TGTGCCAGTACCCAGTATTGGGCGGGCGCCGAAATAGCTTTCTTT.

Here the CDR3 DNA reads TGTGCCAGCAGCTTTCGAGCAGTTAGCACAGATACGCAGTATTTT. This codes for CASSFRAVSTDTQYF. The rearrangement joins TRBV13 to TRBJ2-3, with D hard to call. CDR3 length: 15 amino acids. Germline values: CDR1 PRHDT, CDR2 FYEKMQ (reference sequence). The germline V and J ends were trimmed by 3 bases and 0 bases, with 10 bases remaining between them.

This chain joins TRBV7-9 and TRBJ1-2, with TRBD1 matching 8 bases. The CDR3 is 12 amino acids. V shed 5 bases and J 11 bases; nucleotides not matched to a gene: 7. The germline CDR1 and CDR2 sequences are SEHNR and FQNEAQ (reference sequence). CDR3 DNA: TGTGCCAGCAGCCCATTGGACAGGGAATACACCTTC. Encoded protein: CASSPLDREYTF.

The chain joins TRBV3-1 (or the pseudogene TRBV3-2) to TRBJ1-1; tentative D call: TRBD1 (6 bases). V gave up 6 bases and J gave up 10 bases, with 15 bases separating them. CDR1 is LGHDT and CDR2 is YNNKEL in the germline V gene (reference sequence). CDR3 length: 12 residues. CDR3 nucleotide sequence: TGTGCCAGCAGTCTTCTCAGGGGTGCAGCTTTCTTT. It specifies CASSLLRGAAFF.

This rearrangement joins TRBV5-1 to TRBJ2-3; D remains unclear. Per germline, CDR1 SGHRS and CDR2 YFSETQ. V lost 0 bases and J 2 bases, leaving 10 bases between the germline ends. CDR3 length: 15 residues. The CDR3 DNA reads TGCGCCAGCAGCTTGGCGGGCAGTTCCACAGATACGCAGTATTTT. Protein sequence: CASSLAGSSTDTQYF.

The V gene is TRBV5-1, the J gene TRBJ2-5, with 9 bases aligning to TRBD2. Per germline, CDR1 SGHRS and CDR2 YFSETQ. The CDR3 runs to 16 residues. J gave up 0 bases and V 4 bases, and 7 bases lay outside the gene matches. The CDR3 DNA reads as TGCGCCAGCAGCCCTTTAGCGGGAGCCTACCAAGAGACCCAGTACTTC. Translating it yields CASSPLAGAYQETQYF.

This clone has more than one count but fewer than ten. The chain uses TRBV3-1 (or the pseudogene TRBV3-2) and TRBJ2-3; D is perhaps TRBD2 (5 bases). Trimming cost V 1 base and J 9 bases, with 11 bases left between them. Germline assignment: CDR1 LGHDT and CDR2 YNNKEL (reference sequence). The CDR3 totals 13 residues. The CDR3 DNA is TGTGCCAGCAGCCAAGTGAGCGGCTGGACGCAGTATTTT. Translation gives CASSQVSGWTQYF.

The rearrangement links TRBV10-3 to TRBJ2-7; 11 bases fit TRBD2. The CDR3 is 16 residues long. V lost 5 bases, J lost 0 bases, and 6 bases stayed unmatched. CDR1 and CDR2 (germline): ENHRY, SYGVKD. CDR3 sequence: CAISTGTSGSSYEQYF. The DNA of the CDR3 is TGTGCCATCAGTACCGGGACTAGCGGTAGCTCCTACGAGCAGTACTTC.

The chain couples TRBV7-9 to TRBJ1-6; D gene uncertain. Trimming took off 3 bases at V and 2 bases at J, with 11 bases between the two ends. CDR1 is SEHNR, CDR2 FQNEAQ, per germline (reference sequence). The CDR3 is made up of 16 amino acids. The CDR3 protein is CASSLASGTYNSPLHF. CDR3 in DNA: TGTGCCAGCAGCTTGGCCTCCGGCACCTATAATTCACCCCTCCACTTT.

The table lists this clone with a few counts. The rearrangement uses TRBV6-1 and TRBJ1-4; D not certain. The ends were cut back, 3 bases at V and 11 bases at J, with 4 bases in the middle. The CDR3 has 10 amino acids. Per germline, CDR1 MNHNS and CDR2 SASEGT. Here the CDR3 DNA reads TGTGCCAGCAGTGAGGGGAAACTGTTTTTT. Translation gives CASSEGKLFF.

This clone was seen more than once but under ten times. In this CDR3 the conserved last residue, phenylalanine or tryptophan, is missing, so a read error is likely. The limits of the CDR3 on the DNA are not certain, so only TCRdb's listed CDR3 is given. The chain joins TRBV30 to TRBJ1-2; whether TRBD1, the table's D call, matches the DNA was not checked. The CDR3 contains 13 residues when both ends are counted. Germline V CDR1 and CDR2: GTSNPN, SVGIG (reference sequence). The CDR3 sequence: CAWSRGTPRVPLL.

The rearrangement uses TRBV30 and TRBJ2-3, with no clear D. Trimming removed 0 bases at V and 6 bases at J, with 4 bases between. Germline assignment: CDR1 GTSNPN and CDR2 SVGIG (reference sequence). CDR3 size: 11 residues. The CDR3 DNA sequence: TGTGCCTGGAGTGTACCCGATACGCAGTATTTT. Translation gives CAWSVPDTQYF.

The J gene is TRBJ2-5, the V gene TRBV7-8; 10 bases are shared with TRBD2. The CDR3 extends over 17 amino acids. The V gene end was trimmed by 0 bases and the J gene end by 2 bases; junction bases not matched to a gene: 6. Germline V gene lookup returns CDR1 SGHVS and CDR2 FQNEAQ. The CDR3 nucleotides are TGTGCCAGCAGCTTAGCCTCCGAACTAGCGGGGCAAGAGACCCAGTACTTC. As protein: CASSLASELAGQETQYF.

This clone was seen repeatedly, ten times or more. This chain joins TRBV5-1 and TRBJ1-4, with TRBD1 identical over 7 bases. This CDR3 comprises 16 residues. Germline CDR1 is SGHRS and CDR2 is YFSETQ. Trimming took 0 bases from V and 2 from J; bases not matched to a gene: 4. This CDR3 is CASSLDPGGTNEKLFF. The CDR3 DNA reads TGCGCCAGCAGCTTGGACCCAGGGGGTACTAATGAAAAACTGTTTTTT.

As for this clone: Other DNA sequences of this sample code for an identical CDR3. This chain connects TRBV28 to TRBJ1-1; no firm D call. Looked up from germline, CDR1 is MDHEN and CDR2 is SYDVKM. This CDR3 comprises 12 residues. V was pared by 5 bases and J by 0 bases, with 4 bases between. CDR3 protein: CASSLMNTEAFF. The CDR3 bases are TGTGCCAGCAGTCTGATGAACACTGAAGCTTTCTTT.

The J gene is TRBJ1-2, the V gene TRBV9; the match to TRBD1 covers 9 bases. The CDR3 has 14 residues. The V gene's germline CDR1 is SGDLS and CDR2 YYNGEE. The V gene end was trimmed by 3 bases and the J gene end by 4 bases; junction bases not matched to a gene: 4. The CDR3 protein is CASSEPGQGYGYTF. Here the CDR3 DNA reads TGTGCCAGCAGCGAACCGGGACAGGGCTATGGCTACACCTTC.

J is TRBJ2-3 and V is TRBV27, with 9 bases lining up with TRBD1. Unmatched junction bases numbered 6, after V lost 5 bases and J lost 3 bases. This CDR3 has 15 amino acids. Germline values: CDR1 MNHEY, CDR2 SMNVEV (reference sequence). CDR3 in amino acids: CASSPRTGVTDTQYF. CDR3 coding DNA: TGTGCCAGCAGTCCCCGGACAGGGGTAACAGATACGCAGTATTTT.

This clone was seen only once. This sequence joins TRBV3-1 (or the pseudogene TRBV3-2) and TRBJ2-2; D remains unclear. CDR3 length: 14 amino acids. Trimming removed 4 bases at V and 7 bases at J, with 13 bases between. Germline CDR1 LGHDT, CDR2 YNNKEL (reference sequence). The CDR3 DNA follows: TGTGCCAGCAGCCTGTTACCCGGAGTCGGGGAGCTGTTTTTT. Its translation: CASSLLPGVGELFF.

The chain is built from TRBV18 and TRBJ1-4, with 9 bases aligning to TRBD1. Unmatched junction bases numbered 17, after V lost 2 bases and J lost 7 bases. The CDR3 has 19 residues. CDR1 and CDR2 (germline): KGHSH, LQKENI. CDR3 in amino acids: CASSPVVQFGGQGIEKLFF. The CDR3 bases are TGTGCCAGCTCACCAGTGGTACAGTTTGGGGGACAGGGAATTGAAAAACTGTTTTTT.

As regards this clone: At one boundary the junction diverges from the germline segment, which might be a read error. The chain has TRBV6-1 and TRBJ1-2; D is unresolved. Germline V gene sequence: CDR1 MNHNS, CDR2 SASEGT. The length of the CDR3 is 15 residues. The CDR3 nucleotides read TGTGCCAGCCGTGAACACCGCCTAAACAACTATGGCTACACCTTC. It yields the protein CASREHRLNNYGYTF.

V usage is TRBV14 and J usage is TRBJ2-5, with D maybe TRBD2 (5 bases). Trimming took 4 bases from V and 0 from J, leaving 18 bases between them. CDR3 size: 17 residues. Germline loops: CDR1 SGHDN, CDR2 FVKESK. CDR3 in amino acids: CASSPRSRDSYQETQYF. The CDR3 DNA is TGTGCCAGCAGCCCCAGAAGCCGGGATTCGTACCAAGAGACCCAGTACTTC.

The chain couples TRBV10-3 to TRBJ2-7; 8 nucleotides line up with TRBD1. The germline CDR1 and CDR2 sequences are ENHRY and SYGVKD. CDR3 size: 14 residues. Germline trimming cut 6 bases from V and 0 bases from J; bases unmatched to any gene: 4. The CDR3 nucleotides read TGTGCCATCAGCTCGGACAGGGACTCCTACGAGCAGTACTTC. Translation gives CAISSDRDSYEQYF.

This clone has only one observation. This sequence joins TRBV6-2 or TRBV6-3 and TRBJ1-5, with D possibly being TRBD1 (6 bases). Between the trimmed V and J ends, which lost 3 bases and 6 bases, there was a span of 12 bases. Germline V gives CDR1 MNHEY, CDR2 SVGEGT. The CDR3 totals 14 residues. The CDR3 nucleotides read TGTGCCAGCAGTTATGGGGGGGCGTTTCAGCCCCAGCATTTT. This encodes CASSYGGAFQPQHF.

The V call is TRBV7-6, the J call TRBJ1-1; 7 nucleotides match TRBD1. CDR1 SGHVS and CDR2 FNYEAQ come from the germline V gene. With 1 base clipped from V and 6 bases from J, the junction kept 2 bases outside the gene matches. The CDR3 consists of 13 residues. The CDR3 spells CASSLDRGAEAFF. The CDR3 DNA is TGTGCCAGCAGCTTAGACAGGGGTGCTGAAGCTTTCTTT. The whole variable domain, filled in from reference TRBV7-6 and TRBJ1-1, reads GAGVSQSPRYKVTKRGQDVALRCDPISGHVSLYWYRQALGQGPEFLTYFNYEAQQDKSGLPNDRFSAERPEGSISTLTIQRTEQRDSAMYRCASSLDRGAEAFFGQGTRLTVV.

The J gene is TRBJ1-1, the V gene TRBV6-6, with D possibly TRBD1 on 6 matching bases. Germline V lookup: CDR1 MNHNY, CDR2 SVGAGI (reference sequence). CDR3 length equals 15 residues. V was pared by 2 bases and J by 3 bases, with 13 bases between. The CDR3 protein is CASSYTQAGDTEAFF. CDR3 nucleotides: TGTGCCAGCAGTTACACCCAGGCAGGGGACACTGAAGCTTTCTTT.

This clone was picked up one time. The chain couples TRBV10-3 to TRBJ1-2; 8 nucleotides line up with TRBD1. Trimming cost V 8 bases and J 2 bases; bases outside gene matches: 7. The CDR3 has 14 residues. CDR1 and CDR2 (germline): ENHRY, SYGVKD. Written as DNA, the CDR3 is TGTGCCATCGCCGGACAGGGTCCCAACTATGGCTACACCTTC. It translates to CAIAGQGPNYGYTF.

This chain uses TRBV2 with TRBJ1-6; a weak D match, TRBD1 (5 bases). The V gene lost 2 bases and the J gene lost 8 bases, with 7 bases spanning the gap. The CDR3 sequence is 13 residues long. CDR1 and CDR2 (germline): SNHLY, FYNNEI. This chain's CDR3 is CASSEQGHSPLHF. The CDR3 nucleotides are TGTGCCAGCAGTGAACAGGGTCATTCACCCCTCCACTTT.

The chain joins TRBV12-3 or TRBV12-4 to TRBJ2-1; the D is unclear. V was cut by 3 bases and J by 7 bases, with 10 bases left in between. The CDR3 contains 13 residues. DNA of the CDR3: TGTGCCAGCAGTTTCTGGCAGAGTAATGAGCAGTTCTTC. Amino acid sequence: CASSFWQSNEQFF.

V is TRBV6-5 and J is TRBJ2-5; D possibly corresponds to TRBD1 (6 bases). The CDR3 loop spans 13 amino acids. Trimming stripped 5 bases from V and 4 bases from J, with 11 bases between. The germline gives CDR1 MNHEY, CDR2 SVGAGI. In nucleotides, the CDR3 is TGTGCCAGCAGTCCCCCAGGGGTAGAGACCCAGTACTTC. It codes for CASSPPGVETQYF.